The T cell receptor beta chain described here comes from a study of CD8 T cells in Susac syndrome. The CDR3 spans 11 residues. The V and J ends lost 2 bases and 3 bases respectively, with 2 bases between them. RNA amounts of about 0.5 to 1 ug underwent reverse transcription with random hexamers. Amplification of TCR beta CDR3 spanned 54 Vbeta and 13 Jbeta via immunoSEQ multiplex PCR. TCRdb passed the immunoSEQ multiplex PCR reads through MiXCR, listing each CDR3 protein once. The table lists approximately 190,000 distinct CDR3 sequences, approximately 95% of them singletons, with approximately 0.16% in the top ten. This clonotype was counted between two and nine times.

V gene TRBV12-3 or TRBV12-4 combines with J gene TRBJ2-7; D unclear. The sequencing input was CD8+ T cells from PBMCs. This TCR was recovered from a human donor with Susac syndrome. CDR3 DNA sequence: TGTGCCAGCAGTTTAATCTACGAGCAGTACTTC. This translates into CASSLIYEQYF.